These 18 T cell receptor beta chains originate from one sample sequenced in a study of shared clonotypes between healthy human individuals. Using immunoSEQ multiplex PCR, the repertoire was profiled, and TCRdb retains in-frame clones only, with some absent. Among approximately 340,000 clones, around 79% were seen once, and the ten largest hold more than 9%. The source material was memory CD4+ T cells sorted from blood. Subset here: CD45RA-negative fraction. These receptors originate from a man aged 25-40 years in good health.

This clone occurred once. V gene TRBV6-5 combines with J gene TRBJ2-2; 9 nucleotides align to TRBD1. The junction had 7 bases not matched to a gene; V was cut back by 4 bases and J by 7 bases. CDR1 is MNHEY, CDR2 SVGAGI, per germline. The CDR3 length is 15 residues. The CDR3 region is CASSSSDRGGGELFF. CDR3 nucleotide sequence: TGTGCCAGCAGTTCCTCGGACAGGGGCGGCGGGGAGCTGTTTTTT.

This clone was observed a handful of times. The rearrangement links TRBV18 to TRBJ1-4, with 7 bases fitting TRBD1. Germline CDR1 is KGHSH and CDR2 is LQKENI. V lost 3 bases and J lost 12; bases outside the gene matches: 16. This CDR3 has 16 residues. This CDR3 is CASSPYTGTVNAELFF. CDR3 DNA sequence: TGTGCCAGCTCACCCTACACCGGGACAGTTAATGCAGAACTGTTTTTT.

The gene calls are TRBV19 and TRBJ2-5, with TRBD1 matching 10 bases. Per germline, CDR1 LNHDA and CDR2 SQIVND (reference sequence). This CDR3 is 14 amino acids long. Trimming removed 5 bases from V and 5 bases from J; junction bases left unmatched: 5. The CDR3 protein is CASSRQGAAETQYF. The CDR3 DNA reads TGTGCCAGTAGTCGACAGGGGGCGGCTGAGACCCAGTACTTC.

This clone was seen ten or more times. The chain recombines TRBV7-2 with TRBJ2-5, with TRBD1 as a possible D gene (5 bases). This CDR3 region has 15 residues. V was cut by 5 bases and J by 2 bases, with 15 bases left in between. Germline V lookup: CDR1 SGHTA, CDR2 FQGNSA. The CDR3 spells CASSAEQGAQETQYF. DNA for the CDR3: TGTGCCAGCAGCGCGGAGCAGGGTGCGCAAGAGACCCAGTACTTC.

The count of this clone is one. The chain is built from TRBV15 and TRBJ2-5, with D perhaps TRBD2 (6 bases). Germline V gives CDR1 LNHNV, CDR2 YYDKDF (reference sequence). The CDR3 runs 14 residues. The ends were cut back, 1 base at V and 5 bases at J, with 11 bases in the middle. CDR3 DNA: TGTGCCACCAGCAGAGTGGGGGGAAGGGAGACCCAGTACTTC. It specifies CATSRVGGRETQYF. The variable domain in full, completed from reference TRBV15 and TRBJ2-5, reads DAMVIQNPRYQVTQFGKPVTLSCSQTLNHNVMYWYQQKSSQAPKLLFHYYDKDFNNEADTPDNFQSRRPNTSFCFLDIRSPGLGDTAMYLCATSRVGGRETQYFGPGTRLLVL.

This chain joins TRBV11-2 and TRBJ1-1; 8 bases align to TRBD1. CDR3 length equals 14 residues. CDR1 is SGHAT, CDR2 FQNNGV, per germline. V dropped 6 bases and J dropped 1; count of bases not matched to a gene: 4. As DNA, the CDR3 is TGTGCCAGCAGAGCTACAGGGGGGAACACTGAAGCTTTCTTT. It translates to CASRATGGNTEAFF.

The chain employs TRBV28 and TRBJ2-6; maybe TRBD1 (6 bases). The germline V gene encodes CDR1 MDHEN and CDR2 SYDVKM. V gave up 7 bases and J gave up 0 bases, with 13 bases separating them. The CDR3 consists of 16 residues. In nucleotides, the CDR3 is TGTGCCAGCACTATGATCAGGGGCTCTGGGGCCAACGTCCTGACTTTC. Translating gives CASTMIRGSGANVLTF.

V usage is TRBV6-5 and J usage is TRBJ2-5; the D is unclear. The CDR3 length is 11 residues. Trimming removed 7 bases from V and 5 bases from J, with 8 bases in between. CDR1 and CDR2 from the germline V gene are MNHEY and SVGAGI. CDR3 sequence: CASKKAETQYF. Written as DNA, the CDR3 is TGTGCCAGCAAAAAGGCGGAGACCCAGTACTTC.

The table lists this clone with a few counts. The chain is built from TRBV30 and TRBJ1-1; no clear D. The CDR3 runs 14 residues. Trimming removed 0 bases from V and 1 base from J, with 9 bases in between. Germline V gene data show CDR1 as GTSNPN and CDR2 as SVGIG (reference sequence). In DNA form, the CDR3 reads TGTGCCTGGAGTGTAAATTGGGGGAACACTGAAGCTTTCTTT. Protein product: CAWSVNWGNTEAFF. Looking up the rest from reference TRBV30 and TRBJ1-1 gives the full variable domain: SQTIHQWPATLVQPVGSPLSLECTVEGTSNPNLYWYRQAAGRGLQLLFYSVGIGQISSEVPQNLSASRPQDRQFILSSKKLLLSDSGFYLCAWSVNWGNTEAFFGQGTRLTVV.

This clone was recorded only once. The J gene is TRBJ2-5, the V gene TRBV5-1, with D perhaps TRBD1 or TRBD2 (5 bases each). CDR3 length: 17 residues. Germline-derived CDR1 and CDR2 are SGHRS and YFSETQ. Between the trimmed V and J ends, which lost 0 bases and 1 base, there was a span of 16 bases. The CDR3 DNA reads TGCGCCAGCAGCTTGGGGTACGGGGCCCTTCTCCAAGAGACCCAGTACTTC. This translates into CASSLGYGALLQETQYF.

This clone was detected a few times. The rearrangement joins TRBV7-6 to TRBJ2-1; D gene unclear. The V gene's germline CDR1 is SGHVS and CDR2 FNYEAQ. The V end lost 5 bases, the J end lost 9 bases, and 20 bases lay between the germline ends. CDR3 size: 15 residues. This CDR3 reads CASSAAYSRVGEQFF. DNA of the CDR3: TGTGCCAGCAGCGCGGCTTATTCTCGGGTGGGTGAGCAGTTCTTC.

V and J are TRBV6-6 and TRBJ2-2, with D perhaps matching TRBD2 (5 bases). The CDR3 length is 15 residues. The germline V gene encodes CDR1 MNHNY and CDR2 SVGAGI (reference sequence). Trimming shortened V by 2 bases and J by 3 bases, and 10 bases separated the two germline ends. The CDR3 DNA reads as TGTGCCAGCAGTTACACCAGCGGTTACACCGGGGAGCTGTTTTTT. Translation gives CASSYTSGYTGELFF.

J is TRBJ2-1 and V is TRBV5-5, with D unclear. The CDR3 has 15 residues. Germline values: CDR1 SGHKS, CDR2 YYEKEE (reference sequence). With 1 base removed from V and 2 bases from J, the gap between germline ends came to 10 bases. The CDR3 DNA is TGTGCCAGCAGCTTGTCCCTAGGAACCTACAATGAGCAGTTCTTC. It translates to CASSLSLGTYNEQFF.

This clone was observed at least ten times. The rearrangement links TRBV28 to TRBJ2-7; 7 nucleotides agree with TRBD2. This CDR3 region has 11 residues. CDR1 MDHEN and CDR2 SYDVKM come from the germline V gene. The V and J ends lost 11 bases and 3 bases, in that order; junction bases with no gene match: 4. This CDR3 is CAGGELYEQYF. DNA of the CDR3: TGTGCCGGGGGGGAGCTCTACGAGCAGTACTTC.

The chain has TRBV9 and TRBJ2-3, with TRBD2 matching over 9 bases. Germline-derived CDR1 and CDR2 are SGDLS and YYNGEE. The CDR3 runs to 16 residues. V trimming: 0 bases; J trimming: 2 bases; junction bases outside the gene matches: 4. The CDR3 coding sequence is TGTGCCAGCAGCGTAGGACTAGCGGTAAACACAGATACGCAGTATTTT. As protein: CASSVGLAVNTDTQYF.

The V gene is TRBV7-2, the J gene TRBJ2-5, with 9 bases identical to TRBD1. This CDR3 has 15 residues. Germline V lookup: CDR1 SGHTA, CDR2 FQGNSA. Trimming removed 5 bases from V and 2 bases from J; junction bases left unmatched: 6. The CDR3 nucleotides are TGTGCCAGCAGCAGGGGACAGGGTGCTCAAGAGACCCAGTACTTC. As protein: CASSRGQGAQETQYF.

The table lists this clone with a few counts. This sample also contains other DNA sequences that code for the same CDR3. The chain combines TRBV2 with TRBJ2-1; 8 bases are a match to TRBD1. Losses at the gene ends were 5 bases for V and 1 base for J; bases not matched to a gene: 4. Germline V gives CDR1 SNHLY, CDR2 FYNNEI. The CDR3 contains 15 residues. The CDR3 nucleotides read TGTGCCAGCAGTTCCGACAGGGGTTCCTACAATGAGCAGTTCTTC. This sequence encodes CASSSDRGSYNEQFF.

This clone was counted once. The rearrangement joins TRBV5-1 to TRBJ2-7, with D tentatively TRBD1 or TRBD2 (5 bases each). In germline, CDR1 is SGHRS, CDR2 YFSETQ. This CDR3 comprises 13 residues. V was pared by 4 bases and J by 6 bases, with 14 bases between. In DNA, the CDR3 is TGCGCCAGCAGCCCGAGACCCGGGACCGAGCAGTACTTC. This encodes CASSPRPGTEQYF. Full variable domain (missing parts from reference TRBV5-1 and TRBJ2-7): KAGVTQTPRYLIKTRGQQVTLSCSPISGHRSVSWYQQTPGQGLQFLFEYFSETQRNKGNFPGRFSGRQFSNSRSEMNVSTLELGDSALYLCASSPRPGTEQYFGPGTRLTVT.